Shown below are 23 T cell receptor beta chains from a single sample sequenced in a study of CD8 T cells in Susac syndrome. RNA was extracted with the RNeasy kit, and a quantity of roughly 0.45 to 1 ug was reverse transcribed using random hexamers. TCRdb fed the immunoSEQ multiplex PCR reads into MiXCR, producing one record per CDR3 protein. The sample consists of about 300,000 distinct CDR3 sequences, roughly 85% of them appearing once. The specimen sequenced was CD8+ T cells from PBMCs. The receptors were gathered from a human donor with multiple sclerosis.

The chain carries TRBV3-1 and TRBJ2-1; D is unclear. The ends were cut back, 2 bases at V and 6 bases at J, with 17 bases in the middle. CDR1 LGHDT and CDR2 YNNKEL come from the germline V gene (reference sequence). The CDR3 runs to 16 residues. The DNA of the CDR3 is TGTGCCAGCAGCCAATTACGCGAAATAGGTACCAATGAGCAGTTCTTC. Translation: CASSQLREIGTNEQFF.

This chain joins TRBV27 and TRBJ2-1, with 9 positions matching TRBD1. Trimming at V came to 6 bases and at J to 6 bases, leaving 9 bases not matched to a gene. The length of the CDR3 is 15 residues. CDR1 and CDR2 from the germline V gene are MNHEY and SMNVEV (reference sequence). The CDR3 is CASRATGQGPNEQFF. CDR3 in DNA: TGTGCCAGCAGAGCGACGGGACAGGGCCCCAATGAGCAGTTCTTC.

The J gene is TRBJ2-7, the V gene TRBV20-1; TRBD2 might be the D (6 bases). The length of the CDR3 is 13 residues. The V and J ends lost 1 base and 6 bases respectively, with 13 bases between them. Germline CDR1 DFQATT, CDR2 SNEGSKA (reference sequence). CDR3 region: CSARGAGGLEQYF. The DNA of the CDR3 is TGCAGTGCTAGAGGGGCTGGAGGGCTCGAGCAGTACTTC.

Sample share makes this clonotype medium-sized. The chain employs TRBV6-6 and TRBJ2-1, with no clear D. The CDR3 spans 14 residues. Germline V CDR1 and CDR2: MNHNY, SVGAGI (reference sequence). The V and J ends lost 2 bases and 3 bases respectively, with 8 bases between them. CDR3 coding DNA: TGTGCCAGCAGTTACGACGGATTCTACAATGAGCAGTTCTTC. Translated, it gives CASSYDGFYNEQFF.

V is TRBV27 and J is TRBJ2-2; either TRBD1 or TRBD2 may supply D (5 bases each). There are 14 residues in the CDR3. In germline, CDR1 is MNHEY, CDR2 SMNVEV (reference sequence). V lost 6 bases, J lost 4 bases, and 12 bases lay in between. The CDR3 sequence is CASSDGAGTGELFF. CDR3 DNA sequence: TGTGCCAGCAGCGACGGGGCGGGCACCGGGGAGCTGTTTTTT.

The rearrangement joins TRBV5-1 to TRBJ2-5; D remains ambiguous. The V end lost 0 bases, the J end lost 0 bases, and 9 bases lay between the germline ends. Germline V gene sequence: CDR1 SGHRS, CDR2 YFSETQ. CDR3 length equals 15 residues. The CDR3 protein is CASSLARTYQETQYF. DNA for the CDR3: TGCGCCAGCAGCTTGGCCAGGACGTACCAAGAGACCCAGTACTTC.

The chain has TRBV19 and TRBJ2-7; TRBD1 agrees at 7 bases. CDR1 and CDR2 (germline): LNHDA, SQIVND (reference sequence). The CDR3 totals 14 residues. The J segment lost 3 bases and the V segment lost 3 bases, leaving 5 bases of the junction unmatched. The CDR3: CASSMADRVYEQYF. In DNA, the CDR3 is TGTGCCAGTAGTATGGCCGACAGGGTCTACGAGCAGTACTTC.

The V and J genes are TRBV7-6 and TRBJ2-7, with D tentatively TRBD1 (5 bases). This CDR3 region has 16 residues. Trimming cost V 0 bases and J 5 bases, with 17 bases left between them. In germline, CDR1 is SGHVS, CDR2 FNYEAQ. The CDR3 DNA reads as TGTGCCAGCAGCTTAGCGGCAGGGAAAGAGTTAAACGAGCAGTACTTC. Its protein is CASSLAAGKELNEQYF.

The genes are TRBV5-1 and TRBJ2-1; the D is unclear. Germline-derived CDR1 and CDR2 are SGHRS and YFSETQ. The CDR3 contains 16 residues. The germline V and J ends were trimmed by 0 bases and 0 bases, with 10 bases remaining between them. The CDR3 nucleotides are TGCGCCAGCAGCTTGGGGCGGCCTGGCTCCTACAATGAGCAGTTCTTC. Encoded protein: CASSLGRPGSYNEQFF.

The rearrangement links TRBV7-6 to TRBJ2-1; D is possibly TRBD1 or TRBD2 (5 bases each). Germline values: CDR1 SGHVS, CDR2 FNYEAQ. V dropped 0 bases and J dropped 7 bases, with 13 bases sitting between them. The length of the CDR3 is 15 residues. Written as DNA, the CDR3 is TGTGCCAGCAGCTTAGCCCAGGGACGTCGGAATGAGCAGTTCTTC. As protein: CASSLAQGRRNEQFF.

The chain has TRBV13 and TRBJ2-2; no definite D call. Trimming took 3 bases from V and 6 from J, leaving 8 bases between them. The germline CDR1 and CDR2 sequences are PRHDT and FYEKMQ (reference sequence). This CDR3 contains 13 residues. CDR3 protein: CASSFSEPGELFF. As DNA, the CDR3 is TGTGCCAGCAGCTTTTCTGAGCCCGGGGAGCTGTTTTTT.

This chain links TRBV19 with TRBJ2-7; D is ambiguous. This CDR3 region has 15 residues. V lost 8 bases to trimming and J lost 4 bases, with 21 bases between them. Germline V gene sequence: CDR1 LNHDA, CDR2 SQIVND (reference sequence). The CDR3 here is CASSYTASNYYEQYF. CDR3 DNA sequence: TGTGCCAGTTCTTACACAGCCTCCAATTATTACGAGCAGTACTTC. The full variable domain, in which reference TRBV19 and TRBJ2-7 provide the parts outside the CDR3, is DGGITQSPKYLFRKEGQNVTLSCEQNLNHDAMYWYRQDPGQGLRLIYYSQIVNDFQKGDIAEGYSVSREKKESFPLTVTSAQKNPTAFYLCASSYTASNYYEQYFGPGTRLTVT.

Here the CDR3 reads CASSFATPGHYGYTF. Here the CDR3 DNA reads TGTGCCAGCAGCTTTGCGACTCCTGGACACTATGGCTACACCTTC. The rearrangement joins TRBV7-9 to TRBJ1-2; no clear D gene. The CDR3 contains 15 residues. The germline V and J ends were trimmed by 3 bases and 3 bases, with 14 bases remaining between them. In germline, CDR1 is SEHNR, CDR2 FQNEAQ (reference sequence). Using reference TRBV7-9 and TRBJ1-2 for the parts outside the CDR3, the full variable domain is DTGVSQNPRHKITKRGQNVTFRCDPISEHNRLYWYRQTLGQGPEFLTYFQNEAQLEKSRLLSDRFSAERPKGSFSTLEIQRTEQGDSAMYLCASSFATPGHYGYTFGSGTRLTVV.

The chain has TRBV29-1 and TRBJ2-1; 11 nucleotides match TRBD2. The J segment lost 4 bases and the V segment lost 4 bases, leaving 6 bases of the junction unmatched. The CDR3 runs to 15 residues. CDR1 is SQVTM, CDR2 ANQGSEA, per germline. Written as DNA, the CDR3 is TGCAGCGTTGCTTCCGGGACTAGCGGTTACAATGAGCAGTTCTTC. Protein product: CSVASGTSGYNEQFF.

CDR3 sequence: CASSLVGLADTQYF. CDR3 coding DNA: TGTGCCAGCAGTTTAGTCGGGTTAGCAGATACGCAGTATTTT. The V gene is TRBV28, the J gene TRBJ2-3; D is ambiguous. This CDR3 has 14 residues. V was trimmed by 2 bases and J by 4 bases, leaving 10 bases between them. The germline V gene encodes CDR1 MDHEN and CDR2 SYDVKM.

This chain links TRBV5-4 with TRBJ2-1, with D unclear. V was shortened by 0 bases and J by 10 bases, with 8 bases between the two germline ends. CDR1 and CDR2 (germline): SGHNT, YYREEE (reference sequence). The CDR3 has 12 residues. The CDR3 DNA sequence: TGTGCCAGCAGCTTGGAGGCACGGGAGCAGTTCTTC. Translating it yields CASSLEAREQFF.

The J gene is TRBJ2-2, the V gene TRBV15; D gene uncertain. The V gene lost 5 bases and the J gene lost 5 bases, with 12 bases spanning the gap. The CDR3 spans 14 residues. The V gene's germline CDR1 is LNHNV and CDR2 YYDKDF (reference sequence). The CDR3 DNA is TGTGCCACCAGCGTCATAATTTCGACCGGGGAGCTGTTTTTT. Encoded protein: CATSVIISTGELFF.

This chain links TRBV12-3 or TRBV12-4 with TRBJ2-2; D possibly corresponds to TRBD1 (5 bases). The CDR3 is 17 residues long. With 5 bases removed from V and 1 base from J, the gap between germline ends came to 17 bases. The CDR3 coding sequence is TGTGCCAGCAGTCCCATACTGGTAGGACAGAACACCGGGGAGCTGTTTTTT. Amino acids: CASSPILVGQNTGELFF.

The V and J genes are TRBV4-2 and TRBJ2-1; D call uncertain. The CDR3 length is 15 residues. V was trimmed by 0 bases and J by 8 bases, leaving 14 bases between them. CDR1 LGHNA and CDR2 YNFKEQ come from the germline V gene. CDR3 residues: CASSQDFGFLDEQFF. The CDR3 region has the DNA TGTGCCAGCAGCCAAGATTTTGGGTTCTTGGATGAGCAGTTCTTC.

This chain uses TRBV20-1 with TRBJ2-7; D possibly corresponds to TRBD2 (6 bases). Trimming removed 6 bases from V and 4 bases from J, with 13 bases in between. The CDR3 totals 12 residues. From germline, CDR1 is DFQATT and CDR2 SNEGSKA (reference sequence). The CDR3 loop is CSAGTGGYEQYF. In DNA form, the CDR3 reads TGCAGTGCCGGGACCGGGGGTTACGAGCAGTACTTC.

This sequence joins TRBV5-6 and TRBJ2-1; 9 nucleotides match TRBD2. The CDR3 totals 16 residues. Germline-derived CDR1 and CDR2 are SGHDT and YYEEEE. V dropped 2 bases and J dropped 2; count of bases not matched to a gene: 5. CDR3 residues: CASSFLAGVAYNEQFF. The CDR3 nucleotides read TGTGCCAGCAGCTTTTTAGCGGGAGTGGCCTACAATGAGCAGTTCTTC.

V is TRBV29-1 and J is TRBJ2-7; 8 positions agree with TRBD2. The length of the CDR3 is 12 residues. V was pared by 4 bases and J by 5 bases, with 4 bases of the junction left unmatched. The germline V gene encodes CDR1 SQVTM and CDR2 ANQGSEA. CDR3 residues: CSVAALADEQYF. In nucleotides, the CDR3 is TGCAGCGTTGCGGCACTAGCGGACGAGCAGTACTTC.

This chain uses TRBV20-1 with TRBJ1-2; 9 positions match TRBD1. This CDR3 has 15 residues. Unmatched junction bases numbered 6, after V lost 0 bases and J lost 4 bases. The germline V gene encodes CDR1 DFQATT and CDR2 SNEGSKA (reference sequence). CDR3 region: CSAREVGQGGYGYTF. In nucleotides, the CDR3 is TGCAGTGCTAGAGAGGTGGGACAGGGCGGCTATGGCTACACCTTC.